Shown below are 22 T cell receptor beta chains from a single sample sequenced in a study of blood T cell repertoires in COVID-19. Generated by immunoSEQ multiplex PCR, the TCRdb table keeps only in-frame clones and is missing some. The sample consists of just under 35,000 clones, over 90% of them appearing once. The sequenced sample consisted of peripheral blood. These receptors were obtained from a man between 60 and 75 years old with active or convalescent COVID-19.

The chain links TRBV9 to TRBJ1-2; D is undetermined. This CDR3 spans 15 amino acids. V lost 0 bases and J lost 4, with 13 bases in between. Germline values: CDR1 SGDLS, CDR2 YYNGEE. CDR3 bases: TGTGCCAGCAGCGTAGCGGGAGTCCTTTTCTATGGCTACACCTTC. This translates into CASSVAGVLFYGYTF.

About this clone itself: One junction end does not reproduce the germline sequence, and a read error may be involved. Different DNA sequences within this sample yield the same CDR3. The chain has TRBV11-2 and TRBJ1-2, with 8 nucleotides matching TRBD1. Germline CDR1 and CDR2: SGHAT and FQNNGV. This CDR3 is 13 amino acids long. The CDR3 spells CASSQGQDYGYTF. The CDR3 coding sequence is TGCGCCAGCAGCCAGGGACAGGACTATGGCTACACCTTC.

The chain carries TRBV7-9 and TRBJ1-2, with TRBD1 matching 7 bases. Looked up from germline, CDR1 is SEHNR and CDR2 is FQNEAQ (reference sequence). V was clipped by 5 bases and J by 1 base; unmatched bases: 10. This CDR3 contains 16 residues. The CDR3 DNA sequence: TGTGCCAGCAGCCGGACCGGGACAGAGTTTAACTATGGCTACACCTTC. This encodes CASSRTGTEFNYGYTF. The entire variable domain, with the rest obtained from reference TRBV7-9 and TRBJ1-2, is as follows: DTGVSQNPRHKITKRGQNVTFRCDPISEHNRLYWYRQTLGQGPEFLTYFQNEAQLEKSRLLSDRFSAERPKGSFSTLEIQRTEQGDSAMYLCASSRTGTEFNYGYTFGSGTRLTVV.

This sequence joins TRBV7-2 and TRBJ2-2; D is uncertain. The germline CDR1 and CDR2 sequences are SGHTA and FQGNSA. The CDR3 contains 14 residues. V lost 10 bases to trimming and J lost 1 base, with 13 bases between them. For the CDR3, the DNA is TGTGCCACGTCGCAGGCCCTGAACACCGGGGAGCTGTTTTTT. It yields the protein CATSQALNTGELFF.

This CDR3 reads CASRESGSSGNTIYF. The CDR3 DNA sequence: TGCGCCAGCAGGGAGAGCGGTAGCTCTGGAAACACCATATATTTT. V and J are TRBV5-1 and TRBJ1-3; D is unclear. The V gene lost 5 bases and the J gene lost 0 bases, with 12 bases spanning the gap. CDR3 size: 15 residues. In germline, CDR1 is SGHRS, CDR2 YFSETQ.

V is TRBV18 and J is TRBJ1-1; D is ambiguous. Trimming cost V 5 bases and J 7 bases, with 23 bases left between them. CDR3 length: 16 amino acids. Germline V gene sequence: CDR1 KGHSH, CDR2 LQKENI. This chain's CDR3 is CASSVSPPAGHVEAFF. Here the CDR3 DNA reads TGTGCCAGCTCAGTCAGTCCCCCGGCGGGTCACGTTGAAGCTTTCTTT.

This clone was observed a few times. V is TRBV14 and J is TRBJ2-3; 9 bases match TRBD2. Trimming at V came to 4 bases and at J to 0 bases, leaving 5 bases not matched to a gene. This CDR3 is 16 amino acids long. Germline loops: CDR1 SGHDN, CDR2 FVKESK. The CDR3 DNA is TGTGCCAGCAGCCGCCAGACTAGCGGTAGCACAGATACGCAGTATTTT. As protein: CASSRQTSGSTDTQYF.

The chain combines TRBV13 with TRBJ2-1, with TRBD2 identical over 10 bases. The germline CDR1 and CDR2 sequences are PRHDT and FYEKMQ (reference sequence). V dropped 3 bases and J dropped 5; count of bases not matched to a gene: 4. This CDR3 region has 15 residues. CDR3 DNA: TGTGCCAGCAGCTTTAGTCTAGCGGGAGACAATGAGCAGTTCTTC. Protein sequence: CASSFSLAGDNEQFF.

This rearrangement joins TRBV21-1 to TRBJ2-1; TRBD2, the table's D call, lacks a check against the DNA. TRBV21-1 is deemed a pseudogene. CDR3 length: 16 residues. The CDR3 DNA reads TGTGCCAGCAGCATTCCGATAGCGGGAGCTAGGCATGAGCAGTTCTTC. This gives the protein CASSIPIAGARHEQFF.

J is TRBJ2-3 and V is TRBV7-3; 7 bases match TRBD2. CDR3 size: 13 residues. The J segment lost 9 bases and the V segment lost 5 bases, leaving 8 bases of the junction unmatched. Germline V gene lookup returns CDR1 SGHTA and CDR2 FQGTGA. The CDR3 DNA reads TGTGCCAGCAGCCTTCCCCCCGGGGGGACGCAGTATTTT. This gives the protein CASSLPPGGTQYF.

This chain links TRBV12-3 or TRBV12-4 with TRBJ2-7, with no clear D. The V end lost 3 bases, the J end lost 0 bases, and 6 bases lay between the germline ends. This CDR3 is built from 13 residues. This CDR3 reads CASSFVYSYEQYF. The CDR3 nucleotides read TGTGCCAGCAGTTTCGTCTACTCCTACGAGCAGTACTTC.

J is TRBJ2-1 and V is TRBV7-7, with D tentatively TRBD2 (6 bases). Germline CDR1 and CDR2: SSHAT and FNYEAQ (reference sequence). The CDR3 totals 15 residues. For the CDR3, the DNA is TGTGCTAGCTCCAAGGACGGGAGCTCCTACAATGAGCAGTTCTTC. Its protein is CASSKDGSSYNEQFF.

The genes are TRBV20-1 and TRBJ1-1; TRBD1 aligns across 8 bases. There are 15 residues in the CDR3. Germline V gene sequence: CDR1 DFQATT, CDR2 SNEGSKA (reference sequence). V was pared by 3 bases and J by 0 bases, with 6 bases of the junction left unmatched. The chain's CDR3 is CSASAPGGLNTEAFF. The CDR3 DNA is TGCAGTGCTAGTGCCCCAGGGGGCTTGAACACTGAAGCTTTCTTT.

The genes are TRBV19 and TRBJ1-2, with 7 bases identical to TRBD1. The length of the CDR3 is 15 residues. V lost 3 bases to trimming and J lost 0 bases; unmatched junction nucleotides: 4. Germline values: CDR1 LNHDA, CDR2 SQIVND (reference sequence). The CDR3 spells CASSIRQGANYGYTF. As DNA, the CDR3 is TGTGCCAGTAGTATTCGACAGGGCGCTAACTATGGCTACACCTTC. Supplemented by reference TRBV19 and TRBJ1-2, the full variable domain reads DGGITQSPKYLFRKEGQNVTLSCEQNLNHDAMYWYRQDPGQGLRLIYYSQIVNDFQKGDIAEGYSVSREKKESFPLTVTSAQKNPTAFYLCASSIRQGANYGYTFGSGTRLTVV.

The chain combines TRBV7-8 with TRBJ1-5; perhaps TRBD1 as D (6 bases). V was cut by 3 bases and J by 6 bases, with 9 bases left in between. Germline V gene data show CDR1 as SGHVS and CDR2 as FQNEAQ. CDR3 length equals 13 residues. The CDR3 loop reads CASSFGGRQPQHF. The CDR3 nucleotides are TGTGCCAGCAGCTTTGGGGGCCGTCAGCCCCAGCATTTT. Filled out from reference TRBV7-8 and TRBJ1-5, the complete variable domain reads GAGVSQSPRYKVAKRGQDVALRCDPISGHVSLFWYQQALGQGPEFLTYFQNEAQLDKSGLPSDRFFAERPEGSVSTLKIQRTQQEDSAVYLCASSFGGRQPQHFGDGTRLSIL.

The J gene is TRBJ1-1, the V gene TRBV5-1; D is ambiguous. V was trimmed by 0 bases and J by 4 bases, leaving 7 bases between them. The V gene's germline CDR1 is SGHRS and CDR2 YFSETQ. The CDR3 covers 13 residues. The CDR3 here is CASSLEEGTEAFF. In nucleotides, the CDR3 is TGCGCCAGCAGCTTGGAGGAGGGCACTGAAGCTTTCTTT. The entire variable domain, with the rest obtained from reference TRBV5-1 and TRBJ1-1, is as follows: KAGVTQTPRYLIKTRGQQVTLSCSPISGHRSVSWYQQTPGQGLQFLFEYFSETQRNKGNFPGRFSGRQFSNSRSEMNVSTLELGDSALYLCASSLEEGTEAFFGQGTRLTVV.

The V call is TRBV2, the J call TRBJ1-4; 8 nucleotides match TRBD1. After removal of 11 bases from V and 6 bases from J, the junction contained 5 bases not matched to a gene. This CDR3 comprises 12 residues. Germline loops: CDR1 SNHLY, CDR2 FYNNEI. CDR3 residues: CAGHRGDEKLFF. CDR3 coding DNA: TGTGCCGGCCACAGGGGGGATGAAAAACTGTTTTTT.

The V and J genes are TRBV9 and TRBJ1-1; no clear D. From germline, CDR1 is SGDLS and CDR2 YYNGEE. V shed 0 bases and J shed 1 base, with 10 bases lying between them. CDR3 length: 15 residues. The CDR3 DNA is TGTGCCAGCAGCGTAGAGCCTCAAGAGAACACTGAAGCTTTCTTT. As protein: CASSVEPQENTEAFF.

The DNA of the CDR3 is TGTGCCAGTAGGACTAGGGGAAACAATGAGCAGTTCTTC. This encodes CASRTRGNNEQFF. The rearrangement joins TRBV19 to TRBJ2-1; a weak D match, TRBD2 (6 bases). This CDR3 has 13 amino acids. Germline V gene sequence: CDR1 LNHDA, CDR2 SQIVND (reference sequence). V was shortened by 6 bases and J by 5 bases, with 11 bases between the two germline ends.

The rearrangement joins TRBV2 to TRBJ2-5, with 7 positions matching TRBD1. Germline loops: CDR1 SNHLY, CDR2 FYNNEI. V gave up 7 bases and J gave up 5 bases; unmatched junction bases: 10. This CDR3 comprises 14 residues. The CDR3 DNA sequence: TGTGCCAGCACTAAAGGGGGCACATGGGAGACCCAGTACTTC. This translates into CASTKGGTWETQYF.

This chain's CDR3 is CASSKGAGPDSGNTIYF. In DNA, the CDR3 is TGTGCCAGCAGTAAAGGAGCGGGACCGGACTCTGGAAACACCATATATTTT. The chain carries TRBV6-1 and TRBJ1-3; D might be TRBD1 (5 bases). The germline V gene encodes CDR1 MNHNS and CDR2 SASEGT. V lost 5 bases and J 0 bases, leaving 17 bases between the germline ends. The CDR3 totals 17 residues.

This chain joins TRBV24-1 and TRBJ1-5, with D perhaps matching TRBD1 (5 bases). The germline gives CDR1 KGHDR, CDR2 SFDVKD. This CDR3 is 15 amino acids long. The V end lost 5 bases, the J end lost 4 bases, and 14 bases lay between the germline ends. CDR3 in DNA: TGTGCCACCAGTGGGGACTCCTCAGGGAATCAGCCCCAGCATTTT. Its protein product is CATSGDSSGNQPQHF.